The rows below give T cell receptor beta chains drawn from one sample of a study of cytomegalovirus exposure and HLA in healthy donors. Here immunoSEQ multiplex PCR was the method, and the copy in TCRdb shows in-frame clones only, minus some. The sample records 200,000 to 250,000 clones, approximately 82% being singletons. The sequencing input was PBMCs. These receptors originate from a middle-aged woman in good health and CMV-seronegative. CDR3s include the opening cysteine and the closing phenylalanine or tryptophan. The D gene is left open where the match is weak. Expanded clones get a size class; other rows say once, few or many, or leave the size out.

>TRBV6-1|TRBJ1-5|NA|NA
TGTGCCAGCAGTGAAGCTGCGGGAAGCAATCAGCCCCAGCATTTT
CASSEAAGSNQPQHF
>TRBV28|TRBJ1-2|NA|TRBD1
TGTGCCAGCAGCAATGACAGGGTCGGCGGCTACACCTTC
CASSNDRVGGYTF
>TRBV28|TRBJ2-6|NA|NA
TGTGCCAGCTGGGGCTCCATCCCTGGGGCCAACGTCCTGACTTTC
CASWGSIPGANVLTF
>TRBV6-5|TRBJ1-5|few|NA
TGTGCCAGCAGCCCAGAGTTCGGGCAGCCCCAGCATTTT
CASSPEFGQPQHF
>TRBV14|TRBJ1-4|NA|NA
TGTGCCAGCAGTCGAAGGGGGAATGAAAAACTGTTTTTT
CASSRRGNEKLFF
>TRBV18|TRBJ1-1|NA|TRBD1
TGTGCCAGCTCACCAGGGACAGGGGGCCGTGGGAACACTGAAGCTTTCTTT
CASSPGTGGRGNTEAFF
>TRBV11-3|TRBJ1-2|NA|TRBD1
TGTGCCAGCAGCCCAGGGACAGGAGACTATGGCTACACCTTC
CASSPGTGDYGYTF
>TRBV5-6|TRBJ2-3|NA|NA
TGTGCCAGCAGCTCTGCAGGGGAGGATACGCAGTATTTT
CASSSAGEDTQYF
>TRBV19|TRBJ2-7|once|NA
TGTGCCAGTAGTATAGTTTCTGGGGCCCTCTCCTACGAGCAGTACTTC
CASSIVSGALSYEQYF
>TRBV5-8|TRBJ2-2|NA|TRBD1
TGTGCCAGCAGCTTGGCAGGGGGTTACACCGGGGAGCTGTTTTTT
CASSLAGGYTGELFF
>TRBV5-4|TRBJ2-1|NA|TRBD2
TGTGCCAGCAGCTTCGGCGGGGGGGCCGGGAATGAGCAGTTCTTC
CASSFGGGAGNEQFF
>TRBV2|TRBJ1-2|NA|TRBD1
TGTGCCAGCAGGCCCACAGGGGAGAGGACCTATGGCTACACCTTC
CASRPTGERTYGYTF
>TRBV27|TRBJ2-2|NA|NA
TGTGCCAGCAGTCCTGGCGCGGTCAACACCGGGGAGCTGTTTTTT
CASSPGAVNTGELFF
>TRBV19|TRBJ1-1|once|TRBD1
TGTGCCAGTAGTCCGCCGGGACAGGGGGTAACTGAAGCTTTCTTT
CASSPPGQGVTEAFF
>TRBV29-1|TRBJ1-1|NA|NA
TGCAGCGTCGGCGACAGGAAGGCCACTGAAGCTTTCTTT
CSVGDRKATEAFF
>TRBV2|TRBJ2-7|NA|TRBD1
TGTGCCAGCAGTTACAGGGGGCCCATCTACGAGCAGTACTTC
CASSYRGPIYEQYF
>TRBV7-2|TRBJ2-1|NA|TRBD2
TGTGCCAGCAGCTTAGGAATAGCGGGGGATGAGCAGTTCTTC
CASSLGIAGDEQFF
>TRBV2|TRBJ1-5|NA|NA
TGTGCCAGCAGTGATGGTCAAGCTAGCAATCAGCCCCAGCATTTT
CASSDGQASNQPQHF
>TRBV28|TRBJ1-5|NA|NA
TGTGCCAGCAGTCCAATCGGTACCCGGTCACCTAGCAATCAGCCCCAGCATTTT
CASSPIGTRSPSNQPQHF
>TRBV18|TRBJ2-3|NA|NA
TGTGCCAGCTCACCACTAGTGGGGGCGGATCGGACTACGCAGTATTTT
CASSPLVGADRTTQYF
>TRBV5-5|TRBJ1-6|NA|TRBD1
TGTGCCAGCAGCTTGCGGCTCGGGGACAGGGGCGACTCCTATAATTCACCCCTCCACTTT
CASSLRLGDRGDSYNSPLHF
>TRBV4-3|TRBJ2-7|NA|NA
TGCGCCAGCAGCCTCAGAACTACGGACTACTACGAGCAGTACTTC
CASSLRTTDYYEQYF
>TRBV29-1|TRBJ1-3|NA|NA
TGCAGCGTTGAAGATCAAAGTGGCCCTTCTGGAAACACCATATATTTT
CSVEDQSGPSGNTIYF
>TRBV18|TRBJ2-7|once|TRBD2
TGTGCCAGCTCACCCCGCTCGACTAGCGGGGGGGAGCAGTACTTC
CASSPRSTSGGEQYF
>TRBV19|TRBJ1-4|few|TRBD1
TGTGCCAGTGGGACAGTCCTTCATGAAAAACTGTTTTTT
CASGTVLHEKLFF
>TRBV11-3|TRBJ2-3|NA|TRBD2
TGTGCCAGCGGACTAGGACCCACAGATACGCAGTATTTT
CASGLGPTDTQYF